The 31 T cell receptor beta chains below all came from one sample that was sequenced in a study of cytomegalovirus exposure and HLA in healthy donors. The PCR contained 60 Vbeta and 13 Jbeta primers. Using immunoSEQ multiplex PCR, the repertoire was profiled, and TCRdb retains in-frame clones only, with some absent. Of some 120,000 clones listed, 75% are singletons. The sequencing sample was made of PBMCs. The origin of the receptors is a woman aged 18-29 years in good health and CMV-seronegative.

This chain links TRBV28 with TRBJ1-4; a weak D match, TRBD1 (5 bases). The CDR3 is 15 amino acids. V was shortened by 4 bases and J by 0 bases, with 9 bases between the two germline ends. Germline assignment: CDR1 MDHEN and CDR2 SYDVKM. The CDR3, as DNA: TGTGCCAGCAGTTCGGGGGGAGCAACTAATGAAAAACTGTTTTTT. It is translated as CASSSGGATNEKLFF.

The V gene is TRBV7-9, the J gene TRBJ2-5; D perhaps matches TRBD1 (6 bases). V dropped 4 bases and J dropped 1 base, with 10 bases sitting between them. The CDR3 is made up of 14 amino acids. The germline V gene has CDR1 SEHNR and CDR2 FQNEAQ (reference sequence). In nucleotides, the CDR3 is TGTGCCAGCAGCTGGCAGGGGCTCCAAGAGACCCAGTACTTC. The encoded protein is CASSWQGLQETQYF. Drawing the rest from reference TRBV7-9 and TRBJ2-5, the complete variable domain is DTGVSQNPRHKITKRGQNVTFRCDPISEHNRLYWYRQTLGQGPEFLTYFQNEAQLEKSRLLSDRFSAERPKGSFSTLEIQRTEQGDSAMYLCASSWQGLQETQYFGPGTRLLVL.

The chain couples TRBV5-4 to TRBJ1-2; TRBD1 matches at 10 bases. The germline gives CDR1 SGHNT, CDR2 YYREEE (reference sequence). The CDR3 covers 17 residues. J lost 0 bases, V lost 3 bases, and 8 bases had no gene match. In DNA form, the CDR3 reads TGTGCCAGCAGCTCATCGACAGGGGGCTATACTAACTATGGCTACACCTTC. Protein sequence: CASSSSTGGYTNYGYTF.

The chain has TRBV27 and TRBJ2-7, with D perhaps TRBD1 (5 bases). Per germline, CDR1 MNHEY and CDR2 SMNVEV (reference sequence). V was cut by 2 bases and J by 6 bases, with 11 bases left in between. The CDR3 consists of 13 residues. DNA of the CDR3: TGTGCCAGCAGTTTAAGCAGGGCTCGCGAGCAGTACTTC. Amino acid sequence: CASSLSRAREQYF.

V gene TRBV7-6 combines with J gene TRBJ1-1; TRBD1 matches at 7 bases. CDR3 size: 14 residues. The germline V gene encodes CDR1 SGHVS and CDR2 FNYEAQ. V dropped 5 bases and J dropped 2; count of bases not matched to a gene: 5. The CDR3 loop is CASSLRDSNTEAFF. In nucleotides, the CDR3 is TGTGCCAGCAGCCTCCGGGACAGTAACACTGAAGCTTTCTTT.

The gene calls are TRBV13 and TRBJ2-3; perhaps TRBD1 as D (5 bases). This CDR3 spans 15 amino acids. Trimming removed 3 bases from V and 3 bases from J, with 13 bases in between. The germline V gene encodes CDR1 PRHDT and CDR2 FYEKMQ (reference sequence). This chain's CDR3 is CASSLHPAGTDTQYF. CDR3 DNA: TGTGCCAGCAGCTTGCACCCCGCAGGGACAGATACGCAGTATTTT.

This clone occurred a few times. The chain links TRBV2 to TRBJ1-2, with TRBD1 identical over 8 bases. Germline CDR1 and CDR2: SNHLY and FYNNEI. V lost 5 bases and J lost 3; bases outside the gene matches: 5. The CDR3 length is 14 residues. The CDR3 nucleotides are TGTGCCAGCAGTCCTCAGGGGGCCCACTATGGCTACACCTTC. This sequence encodes CASSPQGAHYGYTF.

The chain combines TRBV6-1 with TRBJ1-5, with D perhaps matching TRBD1 (6 bases). Per the germline V gene, CDR1 is MNHNS and CDR2 is SASEGT. Trimming removed 5 bases from V and 3 bases from J, with 11 bases in between. CDR3 length: 14 residues. Here the CDR3 DNA reads TGTGCCAGCAGTACACAGGGATACAATCAGCCCCAGCATTTT. This codes for CASSTQGYNQPQHF.

V gene TRBV5-6 combines with J gene TRBJ1-1; D is perhaps TRBD1 (6 bases). Germline CDR1 SGHDT, CDR2 YYEEEE. V lost 6 bases, J lost 6 bases, and 12 bases lay in between. CDR3 size: 12 residues. CDR3 coding DNA: TGTGCCAGCAACATTGACAGGTCTGAAGCTTTCTTT. This translates into CASNIDRSEAFF. The whole variable domain, filled in from reference TRBV5-6 and TRBJ1-1, reads DAGVTQSPTHLIKTRGQQVTLRCSPKSGHDTVSWYQQALGQGPQFIFQYYEEEERQRGNFPDRFSGHQFPNYSSELNVNALLLGDSALYLCASNIDRSEAFFGQGTRLTVV.

This rearrangement joins TRBV7-8 to TRBJ1-6; TRBD1 might be the D (6 bases). CDR3 length: 18 residues. CDR1 is SGHVS and CDR2 is FQNEAQ in the germline V gene. V shed 0 bases and J shed 6 bases, with 18 bases lying between them. CDR3 nucleotide sequence: TGTGCCAGCAGCTTAGCTGGTTCGAGGACAGCGACTAATTCACCCCTCCACTTT. Translation gives CASSLAGSRTATNSPLHF.

The V gene is TRBV11-1, the J gene TRBJ1-1; D might be TRBD1 (6 bases). Per the germline V gene, CDR1 is SGHAT and CDR2 is FQDESV (reference sequence). The length of the CDR3 is 13 residues. The V end lost 5 bases, the J end lost 6 bases, and 13 bases lay between the germline ends. CDR3: CASSLVGAAEAFF. In nucleotides, the CDR3 is TGTGCCAGCAGCCTCGTGGGGGCAGCTGAAGCTTTCTTT.

This chain links TRBV14 with TRBJ1-1; TRBD1 matches 8 bases. This CDR3 is 15 amino acids long. Germline assignment: CDR1 SGHDN and CDR2 FVKESK. Germline trimming cut 4 bases from V and 3 bases from J; bases unmatched to any gene: 7. CDR3 region: CASSRQGLEDTEAFF. Here the CDR3 DNA reads TGTGCCAGCAGCCGACAGGGGCTCGAGGACACTGAAGCTTTCTTT.

V and J are TRBV2 and TRBJ1-2; D is possibly TRBD1 (6 bases). Per germline, CDR1 SNHLY and CDR2 FYNNEI. CDR3 length: 14 amino acids. Trimming cost V 4 bases and J 6 bases, with 15 bases left between them. The CDR3 here is CASSVVGAANGYTF. CDR3 DNA: TGTGCCAGCAGTGTGGTGGGGGCGGCGAATGGCTACACCTTC.

In this sample, this clone turned up once. This chain connects TRBV9 to TRBJ1-1; D uncertain. Trimming took 3 bases from V and 7 from J, leaving 13 bases between them. The CDR3 is 13 amino acids. Germline assignment: CDR1 SGDLS and CDR2 YYNGEE. CDR3 sequence (DNA): TGTGCCAGCAGCGGGAGGGATGTTGGTGAAGCTTTCTTT. This codes for CASSGRDVGEAFF.

The rearrangement joins TRBV27 to TRBJ1-4, with 7 bases aligning to TRBD1. The CDR3 is made up of 15 amino acids. The V and J ends lost 6 bases and 11 bases, in that order; junction bases with no gene match: 15. Looked up from germline, CDR1 is MNHEY and CDR2 is SMNVEV (reference sequence). CDR3 DNA sequence: TGTGCCAGCAGCATCCGAGGGGGCGGGATGTGGAAACTGTTTTTT. It translates to CASSIRGGGMWKLFF.

The CDR3 loop is CASSLNGEKLFF. CDR3 DNA: TGTGCCAGCAGCTTAAACGGGGAAAAACTGTTTTTT. The chain joins TRBV7-9 to TRBJ1-4; no firm D call. Trimming took 2 bases from V and 8 from J, leaving 6 bases between them. This CDR3 is 12 amino acids long. CDR1 SEHNR and CDR2 FQNEAQ come from the germline V gene (reference sequence).

The V gene is TRBV2, the J gene TRBJ1-4; TRBD1 matches at 7 bases. CDR1 is SNHLY, CDR2 FYNNEI, per germline. V gave up 5 bases and J gave up 12 bases; unmatched junction bases: 6. The CDR3 consists of 12 residues. In DNA form, the CDR3 reads TGTGCCAGCAGTAGATTACAGGGGCAACTGTTTTTT. It specifies CASSRLQGQLFF.

The gene calls are TRBV20-1 and TRBJ2-1; TRBD1 is a possible D gene (5 bases). Germline CDR1 reads DFQATT; CDR2 reads SNEGSKA (reference sequence). The CDR3 is 11 residues long. Trimming removed 7 bases at V and 10 bases at J, with 14 bases between. DNA for the CDR3: TGCAGTGGACTCAGGGAAGCCGAGCAGTTCTTC. As protein: CSGLREAEQFF.

The gene calls are TRBV29-1 and TRBJ1-2; 8 bases align to TRBD1. The V and J ends lost 1 base and 8 bases, in that order; junction bases with no gene match: 9. The CDR3 covers 14 residues. From germline, CDR1 is SQVTM and CDR2 ANQGSEA. CDR3 DNA: TGCAGCGTTGAAGGGACAGGGAATCAGGGGGGCTACACCTTC. As protein: CSVEGTGNQGGYTF.

V gene TRBV14 combines with J gene TRBJ1-6; 8 bases map to TRBD1. The germline V gene has CDR1 SGHDN and CDR2 FVKESK. CDR3 length: 16 amino acids. V lost 2 bases, J lost 10 bases, and 10 bases stayed unmatched. CDR3 sequence: CASSQIGKQGASPLHF. CDR3 sequence (DNA): TGTGCCAGCAGCCAAATCGGAAAGCAGGGGGCATCACCCCTCCACTTT.

This chain joins TRBV4-1 and TRBJ1-2, with D tentatively TRBD1 (5 bases). The V and J ends lost 4 bases and 3 bases respectively, with 15 bases between them. The CDR3 covers 15 residues. From germline, CDR1 is MGHRA and CDR2 YSYEKL. CDR3 sequence (DNA): TGCGCCAGCAGCCCCCGTGACCCGGGGGACTATGGCTACACCTTC. Its protein is CASSPRDPGDYGYTF.

The chain uses TRBV11-2 and TRBJ1-4; tentatively, D is TRBD1 (5 bases). Trimming took 5 bases from V and 8 from J, leaving 21 bases between them. Germline V CDR1 and CDR2: SGHAT, FQNNGV. The CDR3 sequence is 16 residues long. The CDR3 loop reads CASSPMRTGPAEKLFF. The DNA for the CDR3 is TGTGCCAGCAGCCCAATGCGCACAGGCCCAGCCGAAAAACTGTTTTTT. Full variable domain (remainder filled in from reference TRBV11-2 and TRBJ1-4): EAGVAQSPRYKIIEKRQSVAFWCNPISGHATLYWYQQILGQGPKLLIQFQNNGVVDDSQLPKDRFSAERLKGVDSTLKIQPAKLEDSAVYLCASSPMRTGPAEKLFFGSGTQLSVL.

The chain recombines TRBV2 with TRBJ1-6, with no clear D. Trimming left V 6 bases short and J 2 bases short, with 5 bases between. Germline V gene data show CDR1 as SNHLY and CDR2 as FYNNEI. The CDR3 runs to 13 residues. CDR3 protein: CASSQTYNSPLHF. The DNA of the CDR3 is TGTGCCAGCAGCCAGACCTATAATTCACCCCTCCACTTT.

This clone was counted between two and nine times. The rearrangement uses TRBV4-1 and TRBJ1-5; 8 bases line up with TRBD1. The CDR3 is 15 residues long. Germline V gene sequence: CDR1 MGHRA, CDR2 YSYEKL. J was trimmed by 1 base and V by 1 base; bases with no gene match: 0. The CDR3 loop is CASSQGQGSNQPQHF. The CDR3 DNA is TGCGCCAGCAGCCAAGGACAGGGGAGCAATCAGCCCCAGCATTTT.

The gene calls are TRBV5-1 and TRBJ1-1, with TRBD1 identical over 8 bases. The CDR3 runs 13 residues. With V trimmed by 4 bases and J by 4 bases, 3 bases remained unmatched. The V gene's germline CDR1 is SGHRS and CDR2 YFSETQ. The CDR3 loop is CASSTGGFTEAFF. Written as DNA, the CDR3 is TGCGCCAGCAGCACAGGGGGGTTCACTGAAGCTTTCTTT. The variable domain in full, completed from reference TRBV5-1 and TRBJ1-1, reads KAGVTQTPRYLIKTRGQQVTLSCSPISGHRSVSWYQQTPGQGLQFLFEYFSETQRNKGNFPGRFSGRQFSNSRSEMNVSTLELGDSALYLCASSTGGFTEAFFGQGTRLTVV.

The chain uses TRBV5-6 and TRBJ2-1, with TRBD2 matching over 11 bases. The germline gives CDR1 SGHDT, CDR2 YYEEEE. V was pared by 4 bases and J by 4 bases, with 7 bases of the junction left unmatched. This CDR3 spans 16 amino acids. The CDR3 here is CASSSLLAGVYNEQFF. The CDR3 DNA reads as TGTGCCAGCAGCAGTTTACTAGCGGGGGTTTACAATGAGCAGTTCTTC.

The chain combines TRBV2 with TRBJ2-7, with TRBD2 matching over 8 bases. The CDR3 length is 12 residues. V lost 7 bases to trimming and J lost 7 bases; unmatched junction nucleotides: 6. Germline CDR1 SNHLY, CDR2 FYNNEI. The CDR3 sequence is CASMYSGAEQYF. DNA of the CDR3: TGTGCCAGCATGTATAGCGGGGCAGAGCAGTACTTC. Full variable domain (missing parts from reference TRBV2 and TRBJ2-7): EPEVTQTPSHQVTQMGQEVILRCVPISNHLYFYWYRQILGQKVEFLVSFYNNEISEKSEIFDDQFSVERPDGSNFTLKIRSTKLEDSAMYFCASMYSGAEQYFGPGTRLTVT.

The chain employs TRBV28 and TRBJ1-1; D call uncertain. This CDR3 is 14 amino acids long. V was clipped by 7 bases and J by 1 base, with 13 bases between them. Germline CDR1 MDHEN, CDR2 SYDVKM. The CDR3 nucleotides are TGTGCCAGCACCCTGGCAGCGACGAACACTGAAGCTTTCTTT. The encoded protein is CASTLAATNTEAFF.

DNA for the CDR3: TGTGCCAGCAGCCCCGCGGGACAGGCTGCCAGGAATGAGCAGTTCTTC. Its protein product is CASSPAGQAARNEQFF. The chain carries TRBV11-3 and TRBJ2-1; 8 nucleotides align to TRBD1. The CDR3 is 16 amino acids. In germline, CDR1 is SGHNT, CDR2 YENEEA. Germline trimming cut 5 bases from V and 7 bases from J; bases unmatched to any gene: 13.

V is TRBV2 and J is TRBJ1-6, with TRBD1 identical over 8 bases. Germline V CDR1 and CDR2: SNHLY, FYNNEI. The CDR3 is 16 residues long. V trimming: 5 bases; J trimming: 0 bases; junction bases outside the gene matches: 3. The CDR3 nucleotides read TGTGCCAGCAGTTGGGACAGGAGCTCCTATAATTCACCCCTCCACTTT. It is translated as CASSWDRSSYNSPLHF.

V gene TRBV5-1 combines with J gene TRBJ1-1; no clear D gene. V lost 1 base to trimming and J lost 0 bases, with 7 bases between them. CDR1 SGHRS and CDR2 YFSETQ come from the germline V gene. The CDR3 has 14 residues. The CDR3 DNA follows: TGCGCCAGCAGCTTGTTAGTAATGAACACTGAAGCTTTCTTT. Its translation is CASSLLVMNTEAFF.